The 2 T cell receptor beta chains listed next were all sequenced from one sample in a study of blood T cell repertoires in COVID-19. Assay: immunoSEQ multiplex PCR; the TCRdb copy retains only in-frame clones and omits some. The repertoire consists of under 250,000 clones, with 85% to 90% occurring once and the leading ten covering approximately 3.4%. The sequencing input was PBMCs or T cells enriched from blood (not recorded which). The receptors derive from a woman between 18 and 29 years old in a cohort exposed to, infected with or recovered from COVID-19 (not recorded which).

This chain uses TRBV18 with TRBJ1-4; 8 bases line up with TRBD1. The V segment lost 3 bases and the J segment 5 bases; nucleotides outside the gene matches: 5. The germline V gene encodes CDR1 KGHSH and CDR2 LQKENI. The CDR3 loop spans 15 amino acids. The CDR3 protein is CASSPPGQENEKLFF. The CDR3 coding sequence is TGTGCCAGCTCACCCCCGGGACAGGAGAATGAAAAACTGTTTTTT.

This chain joins TRBV7-3 and TRBJ1-6; possible D gene TRBD1, 5 bases. CDR1 is SGHTA, CDR2 FQGTGA, per germline. Trimming took 4 bases from V and 11 from J, leaving 15 bases between them. The CDR3 extends over 14 amino acids. Written as DNA, the CDR3 is TGTGCCAGCAGCTCATCGGGACTTGCGGCACCCCTCCACTTT. This gives the protein CASSSSGLAAPLHF. Supplemented by reference TRBV7-3 and TRBJ1-6, the full variable domain reads GAGVSQTPSNKVTEKGKYVELRCDPISGHTALYWYRQSLGQGPEFLIYFQGTGAADDSGLPNDRFFAVRPEGSVSTLKIQRTERGDSAVYLCASSSSGLAAPLHFGNGTRLTVT.